These T cell receptor beta chains were read from a single sample in a study of CD8 T cells in ankylosing spondylitis. A single record per CDR3 protein comes from TCRdb applying MiXCR to the 5' RACE reads. The repertoire holds about 52,000 distinct CDR3 sequences, approximately 7% seen once, with around 8.5% in the top ten. The sequencing sample was made of blood, either unsorted or a sorted T cell fraction (not recorded which). These receptors were collected from a female donor with ankylosing spondylitis or in good health (not recorded which). CDR3s include the opening cysteine and the closing phenylalanine or tryptophan. Each record gives: V gene, J gene, clone size, D gene, CDR3 protein, CDR3 DNA. The D gene is left open where the match is weak. For some rows the clone size is stated as once, few or many, or as a class when expanded; others skip it.

TRBV5-1,TRBJ2-3,many,TRBD2,CASSLLWTSGSDTQYF,TGCGCCAGCAGCTTGCTCTGGACTAGCGGGTCAGATACGCAGTATTTT
TRBV29-1,TRBJ2-2,many,-,CSVSDRNTGELFF,TGCAGCGTTTCGGACAGAAACACCGGGGAGCTGTTTTTT
TRBV5-5,TRBJ1-2,many,-,CASSSPDRLANYGYTF,TGTGCCAGCAGCTCCCCAGACAGGCTAGCTAACTATGGCTACACCTTC
TRBV2,TRBJ1-5,-,-,CASSERPRDTYSNQPQHF,TGTGCCAGCAGTGAAAGGCCCCGGGACACCTATAGCAATCAGCCCCAGCATTTT
TRBV7-6,TRBJ2-3,many,TRBD2,CASSLVLAGVRTDTQYF,TGTGCCAGCAGCTTAGTACTAGCGGGGGTCCGCACAGATACGCAGTATTTT
TRBV29-1,TRBJ2-5,-,-,CSVEWWQVQETQYF,TGCAGCGTTGAATGGTGGCAGGTCCAAGAGACCCAGTACTTC
TRBV29-1,TRBJ2-2,-,-,CSVDLEPQGPNTGELFF,TGCAGCGTTGATTTAGAGCCCCAGGGGCCAAACACCGGGGAGCTGTTTTTT
TRBV5-1,TRBJ2-2,many,-,CASSLIGATGELFF,TGCGCCAGCAGCTTGATAGGAGCCACCGGGGAGCTGTTTTTT
TRBV2,TRBJ2-1,many,TRBD2,CASRVGLAVYNEQFF,TGTGCCAGCAGGGTAGGACTAGCGGTCTACAATGAGCAGTTCTTC
TRBV20-1,TRBJ2-2,many,-,CSAPWVGGANTGELFF,TGCAGTGCTCCCTGGGTGGGGGGCGCGAACACCGGGGAGCTGTTTTTT
TRBV15,TRBJ2-4,many,TRBD1,CATSREGGAAKNIQYF,TGTGCCACCAGCAGGGAAGGGGGCGCGGCCAAAAACATTCAGTACTTC
TRBV5-1,TRBJ1-2,many,-,CASSWREFYGYTF,TGCGCCAGCAGCTGGCGGGAATTCTATGGCTACACCTTC
TRBV7-2,TRBJ2-1,-,-,CASSTRPTSYNEQFF,TGTGCCAGCAGCACGAGACCGACTAGTTACAATGAGCAGTTCTTC
TRBV29-1,TRBJ1-5,few,TRBD1,CSVAGDRGNQPQHF,TGCAGCGTTGCGGGGGACAGGGGCAATCAGCCCCAGCATTTT
TRBV20-1,TRBJ2-3,many,TRBD2,CSARDLLAGLDTQYF,TGCAGTGCTAGAGATCTACTAGCGGGGTTGGATACGCAGTATTTT
TRBV5-4,TRBJ2-3,many,TRBD1,CASSSTGGADTQYF,TGTGCCAGCAGCTCGACAGGGGGCGCGGATACGCAGTATTTT
TRBV6-5,TRBJ2-7,many,TRBD1,CASRGQTYEQYF,TGTGCCAGCAGGGGACAGACCTACGAGCAGTACTTC
TRBV28,TRBJ2-6,many,-,CASQSISGANVLTF,TGTGCCAGCCAGTCGATCTCTGGGGCCAACGTCCTGACTTTC
TRBV11-2,TRBJ1-5,many,-,CASSLLGGNSNQPQHF,TGTGCCAGCAGCTTACTGGGGGGGAATAGCAATCAGCCCCAGCATTTT
TRBV6-1,TRBJ1-5,many,-,CASNIGGTNQPQHF,TGTGCCAGCAATATAGGTGGAACCAATCAGCCCCAGCATTTT
TRBV7-2,TRBJ1-2,-,TRBD1,CASSSPGQIRDYGYTF,TGTGCCAGCAGCTCACCGGGACAGATTAGGGACTATGGCTACACCTTC
TRBV14,TRBJ1-2,many,-,CASSRGNYGYTF,TGTGCCAGCAGCCGGGGAAACTATGGCTACACCTTC
TRBV7-9,TRBJ1-1,-,-,CASKLSTVNTEAYF,TGTGCCAGCAAGCTTAGTACAGTGAACACTGAAGCTTACTTT
TRBV25-1,TRBJ2-2,many,TRBD1,CASSELGQGGSGELFF,TGTGCCAGCAGTGAATTGGGACAGGGGGGTTCCGGGGAGCTGTTTTTT
TRBV7-3,TRBJ2-7,many,TRBD1,CASSQRTGDEQYF,TGTGCCAGCAGCCAACGGACAGGGGACGAGCAGTACTTC
TRBV12-3/TRBV12-4,TRBJ2-3,many,TRBD2,CASRDLAGADTQYF,TGTGCCAGCAGAGACTTAGCGGGGGCTGATACGCAGTATTTT
TRBV20-1,TRBJ1-2,many,TRBD1,CSARTGGYGYTF,TGCAGTGCTAGGACAGGGGGCTATGGCTACACCTTC